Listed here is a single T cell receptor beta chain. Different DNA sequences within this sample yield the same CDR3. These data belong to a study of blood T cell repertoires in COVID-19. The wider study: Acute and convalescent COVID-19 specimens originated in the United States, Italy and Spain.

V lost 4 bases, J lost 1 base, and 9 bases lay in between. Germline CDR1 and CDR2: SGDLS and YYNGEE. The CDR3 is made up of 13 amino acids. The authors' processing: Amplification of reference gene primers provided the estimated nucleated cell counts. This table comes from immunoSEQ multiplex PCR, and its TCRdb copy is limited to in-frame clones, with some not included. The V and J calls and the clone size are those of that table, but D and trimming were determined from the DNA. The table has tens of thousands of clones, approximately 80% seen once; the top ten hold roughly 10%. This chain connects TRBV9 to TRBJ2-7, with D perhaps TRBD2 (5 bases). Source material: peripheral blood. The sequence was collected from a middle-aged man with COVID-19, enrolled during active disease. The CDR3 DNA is TGTGCCAGCAGCCCGACGGGGTCCTACGAGCAGTACTTC. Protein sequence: CASSPTGSYEQYF.